The 7 T cell receptor beta chains reported below all come from one sample, sequenced in a study of beta chain features in type 1 diabetes. These receptors' antigens are unknown. The sequenced template was cDNA made from the entire isolated RNA. This table comes from immunoSEQ multiplex PCR, and its TCRdb copy is limited to in-frame clones, with some not included. This table holds about 370,000 clones, 8% to 10% found once. Study conclusions and caveats: Across all four CD4+ subsets, people with type 1 diabetes showed modestly shorter TCRB CDR3s.

The sequenced sample was central memory CD4+ T cells from blood. The receptors derive from a man aged 25-45 years with type 1 diabetes.

There are a few counts of this clone. J is TRBJ2-7 and V is TRBV27, with D perhaps TRBD1 (6 bases). This CDR3 has 12 residues. The germline CDR1 and CDR2 sequences are MNHEY and SMNVEV (reference sequence). V shed 7 bases and J shed 5 bases, with 12 bases lying between them. The chain's CDR3 is CASKGDTNEQYF. CDR3 nucleotides: TGTGCCAGCAAGGGGGACACCAACGAGCAGTACTTC.

This clone occurred a few times. CDR3 DNA: TGTGCCAGCTCACCCCGGACTAGCGGGGTCACCTACAATGAGCAGTTCTTC. This gives the protein CASSPRTSGVTYNEQFF. V and J are TRBV18 and TRBJ2-1; 12 nucleotides align to TRBD2. The CDR3 runs 17 residues. Per the germline V gene, CDR1 is KGHSH and CDR2 is LQKENI. The ends lost 3 bases at V and 2 bases at J; junction bases unmatched: 5. Looking up the rest from reference TRBV18 and TRBJ2-1 gives the full variable domain: NAGVMQNPRHLVRRRGQEARLRCSPMKGHSHVYWYRQLPEEGLKFMVYLQKENIIDESGMPKERFSAEFPKEGPSILRIQQVVRGDSAAYFCASSPRTSGVTYNEQFFGPGTRLTVL.

This clone was seen a few times. This chain uses TRBV7-6 with TRBJ2-7; 8 bases align to TRBD1. The trim removed 2 bases at V and 4 bases at J, leaving 7 bases unmatched. CDR3 length: 15 amino acids. Germline V gene data show CDR1 as SGHVS and CDR2 as FNYEAQ. CDR3 in amino acids: CASSLRPTGGYEQYF. The CDR3 nucleotides read TGTGCCAGCAGCTTACGCCCAACAGGGGGGTACGAGCAGTACTTC.

On this clone itself: The junction differs from germline at one of its ends, possibly a read error. The chain uses TRBV4-1 and TRBJ2-2; D ambiguous. This CDR3 is 13 amino acids long. From germline, CDR1 is MGHRA and CDR2 YSYEKL. The CDR3 DNA sequence: TGTGCCAGCAGCCTAATTAACACCGGGGAGCTGTTTTTT. Amino acid sequence: CASSLINTGELFF.

The table lists this clone with a few counts. The CDR3 region is CASKYGMRAGNQETQYF. DNA of the CDR3: TGCGCCAGCAAGTATGGGATGAGGGCGGGAAACCAAGAGACCCAGTACTTC. The chain links TRBV5-1 to TRBJ2-5; D is possibly TRBD2 (6 bases). This CDR3 has 17 amino acids. Deletions cut 6 bases from V and 0 bases from J, with 21 bases between. Germline V gene lookup returns CDR1 SGHRS and CDR2 YFSETQ.

The genes are TRBV27 and TRBJ2-1, with 8 nucleotides matching TRBD1. The ends lost 3 bases at V and 0 bases at J; junction bases unmatched: 13. The CDR3 sequence is 19 residues long. Germline V CDR1 and CDR2: MNHEY, SMNVEV (reference sequence). DNA of the CDR3: TGTGCCAGCAGTTTGAGACCCGCTCCGACAGGGGTCTCCTACAATGAGCAGTTCTTC. Translation: CASSLRPAPTGVSYNEQFF.

About this clone: Mismatch with germline at one junction end may stem from a read error. The sample carries other DNA sequences with the same CDR3. The chain carries TRBV7-2 and TRBJ2-7; possible D gene TRBD1, 6 bases. Germline assignment: CDR1 SGHTA and CDR2 FQGNSA. CDR3 size: 14 residues. The CDR3: CASSLGGKPYEQYF. The CDR3 nucleotides read TGCGCCAGCAGCTTAGGGGGAAAACCCTACGAGCAGTACTTC.